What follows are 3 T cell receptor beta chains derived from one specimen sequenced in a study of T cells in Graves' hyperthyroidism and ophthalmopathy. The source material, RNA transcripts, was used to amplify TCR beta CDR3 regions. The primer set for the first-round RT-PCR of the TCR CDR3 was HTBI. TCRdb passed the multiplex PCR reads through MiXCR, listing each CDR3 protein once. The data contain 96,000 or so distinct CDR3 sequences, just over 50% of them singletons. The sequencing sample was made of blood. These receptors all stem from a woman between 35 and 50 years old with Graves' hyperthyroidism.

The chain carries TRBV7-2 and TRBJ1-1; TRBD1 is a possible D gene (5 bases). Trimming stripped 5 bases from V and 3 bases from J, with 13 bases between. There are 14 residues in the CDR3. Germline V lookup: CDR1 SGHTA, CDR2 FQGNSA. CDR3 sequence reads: CASSPGYGYTEAFF. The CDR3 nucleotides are TGTGCCAGCAGCCCAGGGTATGGCTACACTGAAGCTTTCTTT.

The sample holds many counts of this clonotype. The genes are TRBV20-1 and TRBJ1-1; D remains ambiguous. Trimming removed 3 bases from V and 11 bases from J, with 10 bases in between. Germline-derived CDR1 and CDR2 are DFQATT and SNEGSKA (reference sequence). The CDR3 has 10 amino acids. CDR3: CSASQPRAFF. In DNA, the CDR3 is TGCAGTGCTAGCCAGCCCCGGGCTTTCTTT.

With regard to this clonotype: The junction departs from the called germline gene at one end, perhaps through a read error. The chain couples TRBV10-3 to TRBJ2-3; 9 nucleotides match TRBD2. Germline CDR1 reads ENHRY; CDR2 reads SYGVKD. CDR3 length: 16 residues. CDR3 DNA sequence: TGTGCCATCAGTGAGTCAAGCGGGGGGAGCACAGATACGGAGTATTTT. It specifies CAISESSGGSTDTEYF.